These 7 T cell receptor beta chains came from one sample sequenced in a study of cytomegalovirus exposure and HLA in healthy donors. The PCR used 60 Vbeta and 13 Jbeta primers. Data came from immunoSEQ multiplex PCR; TCRdb stores just in-frame clones and leaves some out. The sample yields tens of thousands of clones, around 79% seen once. Specimen: PBMCs. These receptors originate from a woman aged 40 to 55 in good health and CMV-seropositive.

This clone was seen once. V usage is TRBV5-5 and J usage is TRBJ1-1; 7 positions agree with TRBD1. CDR1 is SGHKS and CDR2 is YYEKEE in the germline V gene (reference sequence). V shed 2 bases, J shed 0 bases, and the junction held 1 base outside the gene matches. The CDR3 extends over 14 amino acids. The DNA of the CDR3 is TGTGCCAGCAGCTTAGGGACAGTGAACACTGAAGCTTTCTTT. Encoded protein: CASSLGTVNTEAFF.

The rearrangement links TRBV28 to TRBJ2-7; 12 bases fit TRBD2. The V gene's germline CDR1 is MDHEN and CDR2 SYDVKM. The V segment lost 2 bases and the J segment 1 base; nucleotides outside the gene matches: 0. This CDR3 spans 15 amino acids. The CDR3 nucleotides are TGTGCCAGCAGTTTAGGGACTAGCGGGTCCTACGAGCAGTACTTC. Encoded protein: CASSLGTSGSYEQYF.

V and J are TRBV30 and TRBJ1-2; D is uncertain. Germline V CDR1 and CDR2: GTSNPN, SVGIG (reference sequence). The CDR3 loop spans 16 amino acids. Between the trimmed V and J ends, which lost 3 bases and 5 bases, there was a span of 22 bases. As DNA, the CDR3 is TGTGCCTGGAGAGAAGACGGGTGGCTAGGCCGATATGGCTACACCTTC. Encoded protein: CAWREDGWLGRYGYTF.

The genes are TRBV6-6 and TRBJ2-2, with D perhaps matching TRBD2 (5 bases). From germline, CDR1 is MNHNY and CDR2 SVGAGI (reference sequence). The ends were cut back, 6 bases at V and 0 bases at J, with 8 bases in the middle. The CDR3 contains 14 residues. This CDR3 reads CASRPGTNTGELFF. In nucleotides, the CDR3 is TGTGCCAGCAGGCCGGGGACGAACACCGGGGAGCTGTTTTTT.

The rearrangement uses TRBV4-2 and TRBJ1-2, with D unclear. V was cut by 0 bases and J by 4 bases, with 18 bases left in between. CDR3 length: 17 residues. Germline V gives CDR1 LGHNA, CDR2 YNFKEQ. In DNA form, the CDR3 reads TGTGCCAGCAGCCAAGATTTCCGAACGGAAGCTAGCTATGGCTACACCTTC. It specifies CASSQDFRTEASYGYTF.

The CDR3 loop reads CAWSVPGAQTEAFF. CDR3 nucleotide sequence: TGTGCCTGGAGTGTACCTGGGGCGCAAACTGAAGCTTTCTTT. V is TRBV30 and J is TRBJ1-1, with D tentatively TRBD1 (5 bases). Per germline, CDR1 GTSNPN and CDR2 SVGIG (reference sequence). The ends were cut back, 0 bases at V and 5 bases at J, with 13 bases in the middle. This CDR3 is 14 amino acids long.

The rearrangement uses TRBV5-1 and TRBJ1-3, with D possibly being TRBD1 (5 bases). Per germline, CDR1 SGHRS and CDR2 YFSETQ. V lost 1 base to trimming and J lost 1 base, with 9 bases between them. The CDR3 runs 15 residues. The CDR3 here is CASSLRGDSGNTIYF. The CDR3 bases are TGCGCCAGCAGCTTGCGGGGGGATTCTGGAAACACCATATATTTT.